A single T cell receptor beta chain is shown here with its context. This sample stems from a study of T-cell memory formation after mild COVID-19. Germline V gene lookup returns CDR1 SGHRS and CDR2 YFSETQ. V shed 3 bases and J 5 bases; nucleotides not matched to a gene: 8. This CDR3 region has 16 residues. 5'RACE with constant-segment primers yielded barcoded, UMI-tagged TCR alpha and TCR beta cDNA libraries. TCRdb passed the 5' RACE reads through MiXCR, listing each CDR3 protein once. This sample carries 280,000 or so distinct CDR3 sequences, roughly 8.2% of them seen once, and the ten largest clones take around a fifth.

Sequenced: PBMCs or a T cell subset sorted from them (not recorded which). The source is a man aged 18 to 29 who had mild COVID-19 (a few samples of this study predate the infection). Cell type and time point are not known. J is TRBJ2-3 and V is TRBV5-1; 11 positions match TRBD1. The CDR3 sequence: CASSYPRDRGKDTQYF. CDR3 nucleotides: TGCGCCAGCAGCTATCCCCGGGACAGGGGGAAAGATACGCAGTATTTT. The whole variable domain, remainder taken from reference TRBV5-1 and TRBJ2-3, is KAGVTQTPRYLIKTRGQQVTLSCSPISGHRSVSWYQQTPGQGLQFLFEYFSETQRNKGNFPGRFSGRQFSNSRSEMNVSTLELGDSALYLCASSYPRDRGKDTQYFGPGTRLTVL.